This T cell receptor beta chain was identified during a study of naive and memory T cell subsets (TCRdb year 2017). About the full investigation: The study applied an open-source, UMI-based TCR alpha and beta sequencing pipeline to sorted naive and memory peripheral blood T cell subsets. The functional CMV T cell responses agreed completely with IgG serology results. RNA was DNase-treated and reverse transcribed with TCR constant-region primers, mostly using SuperScript III.

TCR alpha and beta chain libraries were amplified separately from the second PCR step onward. Donor CMV status was determined by IFNgamma production from CD4+ T cells after overnight stimulation of fresh PBMCs with CMV viral lysate. Miltenyi beads were used first to positively select CD4 T cells, and CD8 T cells were then positively selected from the CD4-negative fraction. After staining for CD3, CD4, CD8, CD45RA, CD27 and a live/dead dye, cells were sorted on a BD Aria II into four subsets based on CD45RA and CD27. Blood came from a few healthy volunteers, each fractionated into CD4 and CD8 T cells and then into four differentiation subsets. Roughly 120 ml of peripheral blood was collected from each donor, and PBMC were isolated from the blood using Ficoll-Paque PLUS density-gradient centrifugation. Sorted cells were lysed in RLT buffer, and RNA was extracted with a Qiagen RNeasy kit and stored at -80°C.

With respect to this clonotype: Its antigen has not been determined. Within one base of it there is no much larger clone, and no base qualities were kept.

The paper as a whole reports these results and caveats: A power law was followed by TCR abundance, with an exponent that differed between naive and memory subsets but was consistent across the three individuals. Single alpha or beta chain sequences, rather than paired alpha/beta receptors, were used to define clonotypes. The repertoire findings for the naive and memory subsets could not be validated, as no ground truth was available. Gini index rose and Shannon and inverse Simpson diversity fell from naive through CM, EM and EMRA in both CD4 and CD8 cells. RNA-based TCR counts may be influenced by expression changes linked to T cell activation and differentiation. Once error correction was done, more than 90% of naive TCR sequences showed up just once, which made the naive abundance distributions much steeper than those of the memory subsets. A few larger clonotypes were found in naive repertoires, especially CD8, and these larger clonotypes were possibly memory cells re-expressing CD45RA.

V loses 0 bases of germline sequence and J loses 0 bases, and the interval between the two ends is 8 bases. Reading the germline V gene gives CDR1 MGHRA and CDR2 YSYEKL. Including cysteine and phenylalanine, the CDR3 has 15 amino acids. Of all the DNA, just the CDR3 is kept, 45 bases in frame from base 1. The method was UMI-ligation and nested PCR. The beta constant-region primer was an equimolar mix of two oligonucleotides covering both TRBC1 and TRBC2. Four rounds of PCR were used to amplify ligated cDNA, with nested alpha and beta constant-region primers being used together with the SP2 primer. A single-stranded oligonucleotide carrying the SP2 primer and a 12-nucleotide UMI was ligated to the 3' end of the cDNA by T4 RNA ligase 1. The ligation reaction was kept at 16 degrees C for roughly 18-24 hours. To avoid over-amplification, PCR2 was usually performed as a SYBR Green qPCR and halted once a predetermined threshold was reached. Apart from the first purification, every purification step used Agencourt AMPure XP magnetic beads. Library amounts were measured by Qubit and library quality was assessed on a TapeStation, where the main peak was expected at around 650 bp. Sequencing of the pooled libraries was done on an Illumina MiSeq using v2 2x251 paired-end kits, which typically yielded roughly 0.95-2 million reads per sample. Libraries were pooled at about 4 nM per sample, and about 5-7% PhiX was added to improve cluster recognition. Per the original workflow: Decombinator assigned V and J genes to Demultiplexor-processed FASTQ reads by tag matching, allowing a single base-pair mismatch. UMIs were used by Collapsinator to correct both sequencing errors and frequency errors arising from PCR heterogeneity. TCRs were translated and CDR3s were extracted from the conserved cysteine to the FGXG phenylalanine by CDR3Translator, with non-productive sequences being flagged. Gini, Shannon entropy and inverse Simpson indices were calculated on repertoires subsampled to equal numbers of UMI-defined TCRs. Clonotype abundance distributions were fitted to a power law by maximum likelihood within the linear range. On one naive CD8 sample, the pipeline and MIGEC gave similar UMI counts, unique TCR numbers and clonal distributions. One analysis removed from the naive repertoire any naive TCRs that were also found in any memory subset from the same donor. A set of approximately 7,300 CMV-associated CDR3 sequences, compiled from VDJdb and a published dataset, was used to search the repertoires. TCRdb trimmed the raw reads at Q25, called clones with MiXCR and kept productive beta chains. Each record represents a unique CDR3 protein, reported with the most common genes and DNA among its rows. TCRdb's processing, not the study's, gives the V and J calls here. The sample table shows tens of thousands of distinct CDR3 sequences, and over 9% are seen once. Of the sample, 1.2% is held by the ten largest clones.

This sequence uses TRBV4-1 and TRBJ2-5, with no confident D gene call. The sequence was obtained from a human donor in good health. Sequencing input: naive CD8+ T cells from blood. The cell subset or site label corresponds to: naive T cells, CD45RA high CD27+. CDR3 loop: CASSQESTDQETQYF. The nucleotide sequence reads TGCGCCAGCAGCCAAGAAAGCACAGACCAAGAGACCCAGTACTTC.